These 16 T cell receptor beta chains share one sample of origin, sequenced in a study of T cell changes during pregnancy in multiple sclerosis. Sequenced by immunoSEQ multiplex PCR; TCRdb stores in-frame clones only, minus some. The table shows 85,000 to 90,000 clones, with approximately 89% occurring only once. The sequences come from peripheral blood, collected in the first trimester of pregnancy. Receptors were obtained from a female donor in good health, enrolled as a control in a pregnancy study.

Here the CDR3 DNA reads TGTGCCAGCAGCTTAGAACTCTTCGGCGAGCAGTACTTC. This sequence encodes CASSLELFGEQYF. The J gene is TRBJ2-7, the V gene TRBV11-1; D remains ambiguous. This CDR3 is 13 amino acids long. V was cut by 1 base and J by 6 bases, with 10 bases left in between. CDR1 and CDR2 from the germline V gene are SGHAT and FQDESV (reference sequence).

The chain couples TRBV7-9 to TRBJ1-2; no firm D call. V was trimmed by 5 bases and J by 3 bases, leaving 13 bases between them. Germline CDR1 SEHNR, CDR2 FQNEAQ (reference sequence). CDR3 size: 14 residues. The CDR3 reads CASSPPGGDYGYTF. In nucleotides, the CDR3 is TGTGCCAGCAGCCCCCCGGGAGGCGACTATGGCTACACCTTC.

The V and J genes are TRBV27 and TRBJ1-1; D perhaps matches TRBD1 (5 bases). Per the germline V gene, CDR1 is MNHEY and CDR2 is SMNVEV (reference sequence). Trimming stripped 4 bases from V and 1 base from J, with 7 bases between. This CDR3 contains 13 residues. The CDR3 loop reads CASSWGPNTEAFF. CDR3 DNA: TGTGCCAGCAGTTGGGGCCCGAACACTGAAGCTTTCTTT.

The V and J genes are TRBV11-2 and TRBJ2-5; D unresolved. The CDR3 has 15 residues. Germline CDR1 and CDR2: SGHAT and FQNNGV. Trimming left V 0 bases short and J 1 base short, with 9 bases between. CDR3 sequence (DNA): TGTGCCAGCAGCTTAGAGTACGGTGGCCAAGAGACCCAGTACTTC. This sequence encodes CASSLEYGGQETQYF. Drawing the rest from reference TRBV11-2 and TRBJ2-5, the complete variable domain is EAGVAQSPRYKIIEKRQSVAFWCNPISGHATLYWYQQILGQGPKLLIQFQNNGVVDDSQLPKDRFSAERLKGVDSTLKIQPAKLEDSAVYLCASSLEYGGQETQYFGPGTRLLVL.

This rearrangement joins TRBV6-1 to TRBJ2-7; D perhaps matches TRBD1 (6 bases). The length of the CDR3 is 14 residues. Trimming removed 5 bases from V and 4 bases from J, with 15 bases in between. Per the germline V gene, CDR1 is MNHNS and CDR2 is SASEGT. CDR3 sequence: CASSMGHDVYEQYF. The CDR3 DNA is TGTGCCAGCAGTATGGGACACGATGTGTACGAGCAGTACTTC.

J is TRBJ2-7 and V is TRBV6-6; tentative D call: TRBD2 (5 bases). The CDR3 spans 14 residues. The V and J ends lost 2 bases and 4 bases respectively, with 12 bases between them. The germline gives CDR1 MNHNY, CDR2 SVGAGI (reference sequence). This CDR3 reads CASSYQQERYEQYF. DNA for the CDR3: TGTGCCAGCAGTTACCAGCAGGAGCGGTACGAGCAGTACTTC.

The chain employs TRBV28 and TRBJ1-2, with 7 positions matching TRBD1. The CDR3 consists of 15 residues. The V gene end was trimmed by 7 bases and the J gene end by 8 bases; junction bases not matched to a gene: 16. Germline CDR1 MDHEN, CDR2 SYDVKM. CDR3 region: CASTFASRQGRGYTF. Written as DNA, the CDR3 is TGTGCCAGCACGTTCGCGTCGAGACAGGGAAGGGGCTACACCTTC.

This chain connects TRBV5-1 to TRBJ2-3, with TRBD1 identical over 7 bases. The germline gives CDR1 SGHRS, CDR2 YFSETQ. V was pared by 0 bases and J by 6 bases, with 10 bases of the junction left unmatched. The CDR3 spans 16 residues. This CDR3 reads CASSLGGQRTRDTQYF. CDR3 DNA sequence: TGCGCCAGCAGCTTGGGGGGACAGCGGACAAGGGATACGCAGTATTTT. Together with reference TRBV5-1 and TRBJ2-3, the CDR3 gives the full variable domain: KAGVTQTPRYLIKTRGQQVTLSCSPISGHRSVSWYQQTPGQGLQFLFEYFSETQRNKGNFPGRFSGRQFSNSRSEMNVSTLELGDSALYLCASSLGGQRTRDTQYFGPGTRLTVL.

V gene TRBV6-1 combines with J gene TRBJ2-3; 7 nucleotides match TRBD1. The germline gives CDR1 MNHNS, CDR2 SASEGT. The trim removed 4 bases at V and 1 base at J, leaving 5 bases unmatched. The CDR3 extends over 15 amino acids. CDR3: CASSGLGQGTDTQYF. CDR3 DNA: TGTGCCAGCAGTGGACTCGGACAGGGCACAGATACGCAGTATTTT.

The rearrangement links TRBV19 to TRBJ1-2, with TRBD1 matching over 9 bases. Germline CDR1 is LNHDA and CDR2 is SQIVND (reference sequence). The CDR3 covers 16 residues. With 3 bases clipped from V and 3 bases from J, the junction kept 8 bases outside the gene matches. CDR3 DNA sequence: TGTGCCAGTAGTATTCCCGGGACAGGGTGGCACTATGGCTACACCTTC. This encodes CASSIPGTGWHYGYTF.

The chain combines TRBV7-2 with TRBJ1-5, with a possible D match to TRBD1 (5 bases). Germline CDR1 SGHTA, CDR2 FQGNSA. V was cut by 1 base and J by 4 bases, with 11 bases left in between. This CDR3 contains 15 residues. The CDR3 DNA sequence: TGTGCCAGCAGCTTAGTCAGGGATCCGAATCAGCCCCAGCATTTT. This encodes CASSLVRDPNQPQHF.

CDR3 sequence: CASRAGVFTDTQYF. CDR3 coding DNA: TGTGCCAGCAGGGCAGGGGTGTTCACAGATACGCAGTATTTT. The rearrangement joins TRBV6-5 to TRBJ2-3; possibly TRBD1 for D (6 bases). This CDR3 is built from 14 residues. V was pared by 6 bases and J by 2 bases, with 12 bases between. The germline CDR1 and CDR2 sequences are MNHEY and SVGAGI.

The CDR3 DNA follows: TGCAGCGTTGAATCAATCCCCGGCAGGGGGAGGAACACTGAAGCTTTCTTT. This gives the protein CSVESIPGRGRNTEAFF. The rearrangement uses TRBV29-1 and TRBJ1-1; 7 positions match TRBD1. CDR1 is SQVTM and CDR2 is ANQGSEA in the germline V gene. This CDR3 is 17 amino acids long. With V trimmed by 2 bases and J by 1 base, 13 bases remained unmatched.

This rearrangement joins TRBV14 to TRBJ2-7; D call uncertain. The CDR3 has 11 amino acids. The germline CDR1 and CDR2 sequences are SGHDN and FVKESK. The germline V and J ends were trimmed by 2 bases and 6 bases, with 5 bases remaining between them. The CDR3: CASSQRGEQYF. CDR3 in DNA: TGTGCCAGCAGCCAACGAGGCGAGCAGTACTTC.

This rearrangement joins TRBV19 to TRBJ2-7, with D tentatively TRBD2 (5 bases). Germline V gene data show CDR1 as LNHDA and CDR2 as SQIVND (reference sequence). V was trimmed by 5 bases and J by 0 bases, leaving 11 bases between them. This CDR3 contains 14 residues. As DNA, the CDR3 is TGTGCCAGTAGTGCAACGGGGAGCTCCTACGAGCAGTACTTC. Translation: CASSATGSSYEQYF.

The CDR3 bases are TGTGCCATCAGTCCGGGACAGGACAATCAGCCCCAGCATTTT. It encodes CAISPGQDNQPQHF. The chain carries TRBV10-3 and TRBJ1-5; TRBD1 matches 8 bases. The germline CDR1 and CDR2 sequences are ENHRY and SYGVKD. After removal of 5 bases from V and 3 bases from J, the junction contained 3 bases not matched to a gene. CDR3 length equals 14 residues.